These 9 T cell receptor beta chains originate from one sample sequenced in a study of OX40 agonist ivuxolimab in advanced cancers. The protocol was immunoSEQ multiplex PCR, while the TCRdb copy is restricted to in-frame clones and leaves out a portion. The top ten clones hold approximately 4.8% of a sample with 8,000 to 9,500 clones, around 91% of them seen once. This specimen was CD4+ or CD8+ T cells sorted from blood, taken in a trial of the OX40 agonist ivuxolimab. These receptor sequences come from an adult with an advanced solid tumor such as melanoma, head and neck, liver or kidney cancer.

The chain carries TRBV2 and TRBJ1-4, with 9 bases lining up with TRBD1. This CDR3 comprises 14 residues. Germline V gene lookup returns CDR1 SNHLY and CDR2 FYNNEI. The V and J ends lost 5 bases and 8 bases, in that order; junction bases with no gene match: 6. The DNA for the CDR3 is TGTGCCAGCAGTTACAGGGGGCAGGACGAAAAACTGTTTTTT. It specifies CASSYRGQDEKLFF.

CDR3 DNA: TGTGCCAGCAGCGGCTCGGGACAGGAAAACTATGGCTACACCTTC. Translated, it gives CASSGSGQENYGYTF. The chain employs TRBV7-2 and TRBJ1-2, with 8 bases lining up with TRBD1. J was trimmed by 2 bases and V by 5 bases; bases with no gene match: 7. The V gene's germline CDR1 is SGHTA and CDR2 FQGNSA. CDR3 length: 15 amino acids.

A remark on this clone: Other DNA sequences in this specimen translate into the identical CDR3. The V call is TRBV27, the J call TRBJ2-1; 14 bases agree with TRBD2. CDR1 MNHEY and CDR2 SMNVEV come from the germline V gene (reference sequence). With 2 bases clipped from V and 9 bases from J, the junction kept 9 bases outside the gene matches. This CDR3 has 17 residues. This CDR3 reads CASSLQTPGLAGVEQFF. As DNA, the CDR3 is TGTGCCAGCAGTTTACAAACCCCGGGACTAGCGGGAGTTGAGCAGTTCTTC.

The rearrangement uses TRBV7-8 and TRBJ1-1; no definite D call. V lost 2 bases and J 0 bases, leaving 10 bases between the germline ends. CDR1 SGHVS and CDR2 FQNEAQ come from the germline V gene. The CDR3 totals 15 residues. CDR3: CASSLRATLNTEAFF. The CDR3 nucleotides are TGTGCCAGCAGCTTAAGGGCGACCCTGAACACTGAAGCTTTCTTT.

This chain connects TRBV5-1 to TRBJ2-2; TRBD2 aligns across 8 bases. CDR1 SGHRS and CDR2 YFSETQ come from the germline V gene. V lost 5 bases to trimming and J lost 4 bases; unmatched junction nucleotides: 7. CDR3 length: 15 amino acids. CDR3 loop: CASRGGLVGTGELFF. The DNA of the CDR3 is TGCGCCAGCAGGGGGGGACTAGTTGGCACCGGGGAGCTGTTTTTT.

This rearrangement joins TRBV7-8 to TRBJ2-7; D possibly corresponds to TRBD1 (5 bases). The CDR3 has 14 residues. Between the trimmed V and J ends, which lost 2 bases and 3 bases, there was a span of 11 bases. The germline gives CDR1 SGHVS, CDR2 FQNEAQ. CDR3 in amino acids: CASSLPQVYYEQYF. Here the CDR3 DNA reads TGTGCCAGCAGCTTACCACAGGTTTACTACGAGCAGTACTTC.

The CDR3 loop is CASSRIDTQYF. The DNA of the CDR3 is TGTGCCAGCAGCCGGATAGATACGCAGTATTTT. V is TRBV11-2 and J is TRBJ2-3; the D is unclear. This CDR3 has 11 amino acids. The germline V and J ends were trimmed by 5 bases and 5 bases, with 5 bases remaining between them. Germline CDR1 is SGHAT and CDR2 is FQNNGV.

V is TRBV7-3 and J is TRBJ2-6; TRBD1 aligns across 7 bases. This CDR3 comprises 17 residues. The V gene's germline CDR1 is SGHTA and CDR2 FQGTGA. V shed 1 base, J shed 1 base, and the junction held 4 bases outside the gene matches. DNA of the CDR3: TGTGCCAGCAGCTTAAACAGGGGCAATTCTGGGGCCAACGTCCTGACTTTC. Residues: CASSLNRGNSGANVLTF.

The chain has TRBV29-1 and TRBJ1-1; 8 bases fit TRBD1. The CDR3 runs 14 residues. CDR1 and CDR2 from the germline V gene are SQVTM and ANQGSEA. In nucleotides, the CDR3 is TGCATAGTTTACGGACAGGGAATGAACACTGAAGCTTTCTTT. It specifies CIVYGQGMNTEAFF.